These T cell receptor beta chains were read from a single sample in a study of OX40 agonist ivuxolimab in advanced cancers. Here immunoSEQ multiplex PCR was the method, and the copy in TCRdb shows in-frame clones only, minus some. The sample holds some 30,000 clones; about 83% are singletons and the top ten take roughly 29%. The specimen was CD4+ or CD8+ T cells sorted from blood, collected in a trial of the OX40 agonist ivuxolimab. These receptors were obtained from an adult with an advanced solid tumor such as melanoma, head and neck, liver or kidney cancer. CDR3s include the opening cysteine and the closing phenylalanine or tryptophan. The D gene is left open where the match is weak.

>TRBV10-2|TRBD2|TRBJ2-5
CASSESIMGGPETQYF
>TRBV11-1|NA|NA
CASSLESEYEQYF
>TRBV6-5|NA|TRBJ1-5
CASSYRSGQDQPQHF
>TRBV7-8|TRBD1|TRBJ2-2
CASSSITGTEDTGELFF
>TRBV11-2|NA|TRBJ1-1
CASSRTLDTEAFF
>TRBV4-1|NA|TRBJ2-3
CASSQLSPGHGTDTQYF
>TRBV2|NA|TRBJ1-1
CAGQGNTEAFF
>TRBV6-5|NA|TRBJ1-2
CASSYSNHGYTF
>TRBV14|NA|TRBJ2-7
CASSQEGRLGLLHEQYF
>TRBV2|NA|TRBJ2-2
CASIGVSGELFF
>TRBV7-6|NA|NA
CASSSKVQESSYEQYF
>TRBV29-1|NA|TRBJ1-1
CSVGSQPGGQF
>TRBV9|NA|TRBJ2-7
CASSAYSDYGYEQYF
>TRBV6-5|NA|TRBJ2-7
CASSVGDEQYF